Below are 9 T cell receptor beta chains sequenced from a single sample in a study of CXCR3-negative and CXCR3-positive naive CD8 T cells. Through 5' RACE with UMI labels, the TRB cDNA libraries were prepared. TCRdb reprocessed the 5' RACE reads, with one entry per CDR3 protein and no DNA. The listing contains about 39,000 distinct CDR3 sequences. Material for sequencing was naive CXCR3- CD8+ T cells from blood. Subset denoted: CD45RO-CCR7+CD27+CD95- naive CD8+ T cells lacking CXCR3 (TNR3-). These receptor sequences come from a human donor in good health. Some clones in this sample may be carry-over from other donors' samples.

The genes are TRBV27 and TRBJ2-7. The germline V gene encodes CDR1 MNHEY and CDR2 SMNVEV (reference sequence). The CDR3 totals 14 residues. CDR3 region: CASSAGRGAHEQYF.

CDR3 sequence reads: CSVETSDTAYEQYF. The V and J genes are TRBV29-1 and TRBJ2-7. CDR3 size: 14 residues. Germline loops: CDR1 SQVTM, CDR2 ANQGSEA.

This CDR3 reads CSAGTSGVGMQFF. The V gene is TRBV29-1, the J gene TRBJ2-1; TCRdb's D gene call, TRBD2, goes unchecked for lack of DNA. The CDR3 consists of 13 residues. In germline, CDR1 is SQVTM, CDR2 ANQGSEA.

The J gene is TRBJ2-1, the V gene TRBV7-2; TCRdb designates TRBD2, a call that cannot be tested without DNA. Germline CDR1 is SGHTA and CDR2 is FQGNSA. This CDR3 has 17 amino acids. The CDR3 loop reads CASSLAGGEVGYNEQFF.

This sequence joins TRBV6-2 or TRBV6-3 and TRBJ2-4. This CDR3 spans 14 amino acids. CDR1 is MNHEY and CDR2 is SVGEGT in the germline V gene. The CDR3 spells CASSYSTSSDIQYF.

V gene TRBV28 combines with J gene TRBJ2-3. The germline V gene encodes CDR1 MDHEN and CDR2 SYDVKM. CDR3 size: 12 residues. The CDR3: CASSLTRDTQYF.

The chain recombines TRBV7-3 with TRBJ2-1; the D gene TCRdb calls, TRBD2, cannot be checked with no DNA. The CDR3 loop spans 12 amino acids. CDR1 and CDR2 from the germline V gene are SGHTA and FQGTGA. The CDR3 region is CASSLRGYEQFF.

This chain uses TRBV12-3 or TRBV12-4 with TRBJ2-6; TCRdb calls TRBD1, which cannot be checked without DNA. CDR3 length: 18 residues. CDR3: CASSFRQGKLSGANVLTF.

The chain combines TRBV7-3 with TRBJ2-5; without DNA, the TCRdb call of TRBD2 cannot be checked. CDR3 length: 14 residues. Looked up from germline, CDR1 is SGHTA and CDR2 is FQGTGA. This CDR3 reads CASSLMAGRETQYF.